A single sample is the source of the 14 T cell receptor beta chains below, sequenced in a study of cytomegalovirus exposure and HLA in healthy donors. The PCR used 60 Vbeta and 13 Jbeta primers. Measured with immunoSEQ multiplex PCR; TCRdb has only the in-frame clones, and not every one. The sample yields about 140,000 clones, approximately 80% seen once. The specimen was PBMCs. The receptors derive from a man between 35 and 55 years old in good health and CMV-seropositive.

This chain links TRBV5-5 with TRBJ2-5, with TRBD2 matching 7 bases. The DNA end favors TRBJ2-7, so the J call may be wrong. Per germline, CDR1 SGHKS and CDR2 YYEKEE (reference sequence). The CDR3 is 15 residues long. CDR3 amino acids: CASSFDPAGAYEQYF. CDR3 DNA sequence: TGTGCCAGCAGCTTTGATCCGGCGGGGGCCTACGAGCAGTACTTC.

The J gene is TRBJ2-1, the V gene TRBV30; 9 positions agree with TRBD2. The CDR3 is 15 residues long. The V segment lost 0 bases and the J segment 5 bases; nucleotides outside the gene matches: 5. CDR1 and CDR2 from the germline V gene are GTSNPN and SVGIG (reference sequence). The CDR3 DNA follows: TGTGCCTGGAGTGTCGGCCTAGCGGGGAACAATGAGCAGTTCTTC. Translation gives CAWSVGLAGNNEQFF.

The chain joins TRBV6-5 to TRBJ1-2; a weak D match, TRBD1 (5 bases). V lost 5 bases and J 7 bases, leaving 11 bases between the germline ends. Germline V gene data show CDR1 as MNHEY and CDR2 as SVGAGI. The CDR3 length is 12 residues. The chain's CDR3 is CASSLDRRGYTF. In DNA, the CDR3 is TGTGCCAGCAGTCTCGACAGACGTGGCTACACCTTC.

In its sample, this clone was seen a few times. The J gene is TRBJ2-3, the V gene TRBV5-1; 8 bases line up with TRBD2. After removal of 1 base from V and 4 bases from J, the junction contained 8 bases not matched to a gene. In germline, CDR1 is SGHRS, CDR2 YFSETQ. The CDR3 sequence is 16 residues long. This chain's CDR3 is CASSLTQREFSDTQYF. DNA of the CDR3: TGCGCCAGCAGCTTGACCCAGCGGGAGTTTTCAGATACGCAGTATTTT. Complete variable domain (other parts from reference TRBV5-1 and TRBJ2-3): KAGVTQTPRYLIKTRGQQVTLSCSPISGHRSVSWYQQTPGQGLQFLFEYFSETQRNKGNFPGRFSGRQFSNSRSEMNVSTLELGDSALYLCASSLTQREFSDTQYFGPGTRLTVL.

For the CDR3, the DNA is TGTGCCAGCAAGGAGGGGGCGGAAAAGGAAAAACTGTTTTTT. Its translation: CASKEGAEKEKLFF. This rearrangement joins TRBV2 to TRBJ1-4, with 7 bases that match TRBD1. Germline V gene lookup returns CDR1 SNHLY and CDR2 FYNNEI. The CDR3 totals 14 residues. V shed 7 bases, J shed 8 bases, and the junction held 10 bases outside the gene matches.

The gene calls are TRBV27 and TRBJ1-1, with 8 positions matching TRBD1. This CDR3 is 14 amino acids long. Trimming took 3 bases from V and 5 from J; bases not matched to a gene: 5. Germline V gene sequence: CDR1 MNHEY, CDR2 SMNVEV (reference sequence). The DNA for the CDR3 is TGTGCCAGCAGTTTGTACAGGGGGGGGACTGAAGCTTTCTTT. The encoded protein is CASSLYRGGTEAFF.

This chain's CDR3 is CASSLARGAEQYF. Here the CDR3 DNA reads TGCGCCAGCAGCTTGGCCCGGGGGGCCGAGCAGTACTTC. This chain connects TRBV5-1 to TRBJ2-7, with D perhaps TRBD2 (7 bases). V lost 0 bases and J 6 bases, leaving 10 bases between the germline ends. CDR3 size: 13 residues. Germline CDR1 and CDR2: SGHRS and YFSETQ.

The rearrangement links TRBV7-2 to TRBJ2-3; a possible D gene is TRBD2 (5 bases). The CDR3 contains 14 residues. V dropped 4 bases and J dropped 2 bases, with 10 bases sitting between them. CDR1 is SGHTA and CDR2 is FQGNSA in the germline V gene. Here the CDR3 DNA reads TGTGCCAGCAGCTCGCCCGGGAACACAGATACGCAGTATTTT. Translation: CASSSPGNTDTQYF.

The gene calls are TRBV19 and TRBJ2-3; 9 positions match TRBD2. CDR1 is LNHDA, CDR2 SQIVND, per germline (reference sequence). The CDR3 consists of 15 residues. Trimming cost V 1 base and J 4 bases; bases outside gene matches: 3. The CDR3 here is CASSIGAGGPDTQYF. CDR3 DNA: TGTGCCAGTAGTATAGGAGCGGGGGGCCCAGATACGCAGTATTTT.

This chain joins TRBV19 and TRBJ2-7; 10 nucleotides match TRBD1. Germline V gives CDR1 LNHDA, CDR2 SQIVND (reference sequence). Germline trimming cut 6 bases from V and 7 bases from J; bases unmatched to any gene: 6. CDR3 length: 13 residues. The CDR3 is CASRDRGQGEQYF. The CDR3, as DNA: TGTGCCAGTAGAGACAGGGGGCAAGGGGAGCAGTACTTC.

The DNA of the CDR3 is TGTGCCAGCAGCTCCCATCGAGTAGCGGGGCTCGGGGAGCAGTACTTC. Amino acid sequence: CASSSHRVAGLGEQYF. This chain links TRBV9 with TRBJ2-7; TRBD2 aligns across 8 bases. This CDR3 has 16 residues. The V and J ends lost 4 bases and 7 bases, in that order; junction bases with no gene match: 16. Germline CDR1 and CDR2: SGDLS and YYNGEE.

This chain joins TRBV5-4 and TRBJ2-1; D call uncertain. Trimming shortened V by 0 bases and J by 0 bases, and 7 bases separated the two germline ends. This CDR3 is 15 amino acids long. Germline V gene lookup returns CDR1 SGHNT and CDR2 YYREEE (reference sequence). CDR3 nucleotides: TGTGCCAGCAGCTTGGACTTGAGCTCCTACAATGAGCAGTTCTTC. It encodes CASSLDLSSYNEQFF.

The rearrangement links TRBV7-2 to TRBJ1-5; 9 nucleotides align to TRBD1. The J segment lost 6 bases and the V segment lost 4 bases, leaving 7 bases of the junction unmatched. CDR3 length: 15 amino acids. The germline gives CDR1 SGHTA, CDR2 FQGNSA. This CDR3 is CASSYTGGRSQPQHF. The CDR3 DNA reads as TGTGCCAGCAGCTATACAGGGGGCAGGAGTCAGCCCCAGCATTTT.

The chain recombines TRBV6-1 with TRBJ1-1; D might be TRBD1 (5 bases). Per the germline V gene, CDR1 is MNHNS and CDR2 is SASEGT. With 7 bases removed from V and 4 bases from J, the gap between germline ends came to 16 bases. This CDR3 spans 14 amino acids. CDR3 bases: TGTGCCAGCAATAGCCTGGGGGGGATCACTGAAGCTTTCTTT. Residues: CASNSLGGITEAFF.